The source of this T cell receptor beta chain is a study of siplizumab effects on memory and regulatory T cells. Trimming shortened V by 8 bases and J by 2 bases, and 15 bases separated the two germline ends. Germline V gene sequence: CDR1 SGHVS, CDR2 FQNEAQ. This CDR3 region has 14 residues. Generated by immunoSEQ multiplex PCR, the TCRdb table keeps only in-frame clones and is missing some. Here the sample spans about 50,000 clones, 93% being singletons. Regarding this clone: Antigen specificity is unknown.

Study-wide results and caveats: Among mappable alloreactive CD4+ clones, the Treg-derived fraction averaged roughly 70% with siplizumab versus about 25% in controls. Solely a minor proportion of alloreactive clones could be assigned to unstimulated subsets. The study found naive T cells seemingly more diverse than memory cells and seemingly major alloresponse contributors.

The chain joins TRBV7-8 to TRBJ1-1; D uncertain. The clonotype originates from a human donor in good health. The material sequenced was CD8+ T cells sorted from blood. In nucleotides, the CDR3 is TGTGCCAGCCAGCAAGGTTTGGTAAACACTGAAGCTTTCTTT. It encodes CASQQGLVNTEAFF.